Below, 26 T cell receptor beta chains from the same sample are listed, as sequenced in a study of blood T cell repertoires in COVID-19. Here immunoSEQ multiplex PCR was the method, and the copy in TCRdb shows in-frame clones only, minus some. The table has around 140,000 clones, around 87% seen once. The sequencing sample was made of peripheral blood. The receptors derive from a man aged 50-60 years with active COVID-19.

The chain uses TRBV19 and TRBJ2-3; a weak D match, TRBD2 (6 bases). Trimming removed 4 bases at V and 0 bases at J, with 11 bases between. The CDR3 contains 15 residues. Germline V gene sequence: CDR1 LNHDA, CDR2 SQIVND (reference sequence). CDR3 in amino acids: CASSTRLGSTDTQYF. The CDR3 nucleotides read TGTGCCAGTAGTACCAGACTAGGGAGCACAGATACGCAGTATTTT.

With respect to this clone: This specimen includes other DNA sequences encoding the same CDR3. The chain is built from TRBV20-1 and TRBJ2-1, with 10 positions matching TRBD2. Trimming at V came to 3 bases and at J to 10 bases, leaving 0 bases not matched to a gene. This CDR3 has 11 residues. Germline V lookup: CDR1 DFQATT, CDR2 SNEGSKA (reference sequence). The CDR3 nucleotides are TGCAGTGCTAGTAGCGGGGGGGAGCAGTTCTTC. It is translated as CSASSGGEQFF.

The V gene is TRBV3-1 (or the pseudogene TRBV3-2), the J gene TRBJ2-7; 10 nucleotides align to TRBD2. This CDR3 spans 16 amino acids. The germline V gene encodes CDR1 LGHDT and CDR2 YNNKEL (reference sequence). V lost 0 bases and J lost 7; bases outside the gene matches: 9. In nucleotides, the CDR3 is TGTGCCAGCAGCCAAGATTGGGCTAGCGGGGGAGAAGAGCAGTACTTC. Translating it yields CASSQDWASGGEEQYF.

This clone was seen only a few times. The V gene is TRBV11-2, the J gene TRBJ1-3; D remains unclear. The CDR3 contains 13 residues. The ends were cut back, 1 base at V and 4 bases at J, with 5 bases in the middle. Per the germline V gene, CDR1 is SGHAT and CDR2 is FQNNGV. The CDR3 bases are TGTGCCAGCAGCTTAGTCCCAGGAAACACCATATATTTT. As protein: CASSLVPGNTIYF.

The CDR3 sequence: CASSLRGAASSYNEQFF. The CDR3, as DNA: TGCGCCAGCAGCCTACGGGGGGCGGCGAGCTCCTACAATGAGCAGTTCTTC. This chain connects TRBV4-1 to TRBJ2-1, with a weak D call TRBD2 (7 bases). This CDR3 contains 17 residues. Looked up from germline, CDR1 is MGHRA and CDR2 is YSYEKL. Trimming took off 4 bases at V and 0 bases at J, with 16 bases between the two ends.

The V call is TRBV5-5, the J call TRBJ1-1, with TRBD1 matching over 7 bases. Trimming removed 4 bases from V and 2 bases from J; junction bases left unmatched: 5. The V gene's germline CDR1 is SGHKS and CDR2 YYEKEE (reference sequence). CDR3 length: 14 residues. Here the CDR3 reads CASSPGTVNTEAFF. DNA of the CDR3: TGTGCCAGCAGCCCCGGGACAGTTAACACTGAAGCTTTCTTT. Supplemented by reference TRBV5-5 and TRBJ1-1, the full variable domain reads DAGVTQSPTHLIKTRGQQVTLRCSPISGHKSVSWYQQVLGQGPQFIFQYYEKEERGRGNFPDRFSARQFPNYSSELNVNALLLGDSALYLCASSPGTVNTEAFFGQGTRLTVV.

The chain has TRBV10-3 and TRBJ2-7; 7 bases agree with TRBD2. Looked up from germline, CDR1 is ENHRY and CDR2 is SYGVKD. V trimming: 8 bases; J trimming: 5 bases; junction bases outside the gene matches: 18. This CDR3 contains 16 residues. CDR3 sequence: CAIQPGAGAPIDEQYF. The CDR3 DNA follows: TGTGCCATCCAACCGGGTGCGGGAGCACCCATTGACGAGCAGTACTTC.

The genes are TRBV18 and TRBJ2-3; TRBD2 is a possible D gene (5 bases). The V end lost 3 bases, the J end lost 6 bases, and 10 bases lay between the germline ends. CDR3 length: 13 amino acids. CDR1 and CDR2 from the germline V gene are KGHSH and LQKENI. Written as DNA, the CDR3 is TGTGCCAGCTCACCCCGTCAGCGGGATACGCAGTATTTT. It encodes CASSPRQRDTQYF.

J is TRBJ2-3 and V is TRBV4-2; the match to TRBD2 covers 9 bases. The trim removed 3 bases at V and 1 base at J, leaving 2 bases unmatched. This CDR3 is built from 15 residues. CDR1 and CDR2 from the germline V gene are LGHNA and YNFKEQ. The CDR3 DNA reads TGTGCCAGCAGCCATGAGCGGGGGGGCACAGATACGCAGTATTTT. It codes for CASSHERGGTDTQYF.

V is TRBV5-6 and J is TRBJ2-3; no clear D. Trimming cost V 3 bases and J 6 bases, with 8 bases left between them. CDR3 length: 12 amino acids. Germline loops: CDR1 SGHDT, CDR2 YYEEEE. CDR3 loop: CASSYGEDTQYF. The DNA of the CDR3 is TGTGCCAGCAGCTACGGAGAGGATACGCAGTATTTT. Full variable domain (rest looked up from reference TRBV5-6 and TRBJ2-3): DAGVTQSPTHLIKTRGQQVTLRCSPKSGHDTVSWYQQALGQGPQFIFQYYEEEERQRGNFPDRFSGHQFPNYSSELNVNALLLGDSALYLCASSYGEDTQYFGPGTRLTVL.

The rearrangement links TRBV5-1 to TRBJ2-5, with TRBD2 as a possible D gene (5 bases). The CDR3 contains 14 residues. Per germline, CDR1 SGHRS and CDR2 YFSETQ. The V end was cut by 2 bases, the J end by 3 bases, with 11 bases between. CDR3 coding DNA: TGCGCCAGCAGCTTCGGCGGGTCGGAAGAGACCCAGTACTTC. Protein: CASSFGGSEETQYF.

The chain couples TRBV7-9 to TRBJ2-7; maybe TRBD2 (7 bases). The CDR3 covers 14 residues. Trimming pared 8 bases from V and 2 bases from J, leaving 16 bases between. Germline assignment: CDR1 SEHNR and CDR2 FQNEAQ (reference sequence). For the CDR3, the DNA is TGTGCCAGCCGCCGGGAGGCAGGGGCCTACGAGCAGTACTTC. Translating gives CASRREAGAYEQYF.

The chain has TRBV3-1 (or the pseudogene TRBV3-2) and TRBJ2-7; the match to TRBD2 covers 11 bases. Trimming at V came to 4 bases and at J to 5 bases, leaving 7 bases not matched to a gene. The CDR3 is 15 amino acids. Germline V gene lookup returns CDR1 LGHDT and CDR2 YNNKEL (reference sequence). CDR3 sequence (DNA): TGTGCCAGCAGCCCCACTAGCGGGGGAACCCACGAGCAGTACTTC. This sequence encodes CASSPTSGGTHEQYF.

The CDR3 protein is CARPLIVRHSPLHF. Here the CDR3 DNA reads TGTGCCAGACCACTTATTGTTCGTCATTCACCCCTCCACTTT. The J gene is TRBJ1-6, the V gene TRBV6-6, with D hard to call. V gave up 9 bases and J gave up 8 bases, with 17 bases separating them. This CDR3 has 14 residues. Germline-derived CDR1 and CDR2 are MNHNY and SVGAGI (reference sequence).

The genes are TRBV15 and TRBJ1-5; no clear D gene. In germline, CDR1 is LNHNV, CDR2 YYDKDF (reference sequence). V was cut by 0 bases and J by 4 bases, with 7 bases left in between. This CDR3 comprises 14 residues. CDR3 loop: CATSRDVPNQPQHF. CDR3 nucleotides: TGTGCCACCAGCAGAGACGTCCCTAATCAGCCCCAGCATTTT.

The chain employs TRBV5-6 and TRBJ1-1, with D perhaps TRBD1 (5 bases). The length of the CDR3 is 14 residues. The V gene's germline CDR1 is SGHDT and CDR2 YYEEEE. The V end was cut by 2 bases, the J end by 4 bases, with 12 bases between. The CDR3: CASSFSLGGTEAFF. CDR3 in DNA: TGTGCCAGCAGCTTCTCTTTGGGGGGCACTGAAGCTTTCTTT.

The chain is built from TRBV4-3 and TRBJ2-5, with D possibly being TRBD2 (5 bases). Between the trimmed V and J ends, which lost 4 bases and 5 bases, there was a span of 14 bases. The CDR3 is 14 amino acids. The V gene's germline CDR1 is LGHNA and CDR2 YSLEER. Here the CDR3 reads CASSLVSGGETQYF. The CDR3, as DNA: TGCGCCAGCAGCCTCGTGTCAGGCGGGGAGACCCAGTACTTC.

The CDR3 coding sequence is TGTGCCAGCCGGATGGACAGGGGGGCCTATGGCTACACCTTC. This codes for CASRMDRGAYGYTF. The chain carries TRBV27 and TRBJ1-2; the match to TRBD1 covers 10 bases. Germline lookup yields CDR1 MNHEY and CDR2 SMNVEV (reference sequence). The V gene end was trimmed by 8 bases and the J gene end by 4 bases; junction bases not matched to a gene: 7. The CDR3 loop spans 14 amino acids.

The chain has TRBV11-2 and TRBJ2-1, with TRBD2 identical over 8 bases. V lost 5 bases to trimming and J lost 3 bases; unmatched junction nucleotides: 6. The V gene's germline CDR1 is SGHAT and CDR2 FQNNGV. The CDR3 runs 15 residues. The CDR3 DNA sequence: TGTGCCAGCAGCCAAATAGCGGGGTACTACAATGAGCAGTTCTTC. Translation gives CASSQIAGYYNEQFF. Full variable domain (rest looked up from reference TRBV11-2 and TRBJ2-1): EAGVAQSPRYKIIEKRQSVAFWCNPISGHATLYWYQQILGQGPKLLIQFQNNGVVDDSQLPKDRFSAERLKGVDSTLKIQPAKLEDSAVYLCASSQIAGYYNEQFFGPGTRLTVL.

The chain uses TRBV11-2 and TRBJ2-3, with TRBD1 matching 7 bases. This CDR3 has 15 amino acids. Germline lookup yields CDR1 SGHAT and CDR2 FQNNGV. After removal of 4 bases from V and 6 bases from J, the junction contained 10 bases not matched to a gene. CDR3 protein: CASSYGKGAGDTQYF. CDR3 sequence (DNA): TGTGCCAGCAGCTACGGAAAGGGGGCAGGGGATACGCAGTATTTT.

The gene calls are TRBV3-1 (or the pseudogene TRBV3-2) and TRBJ2-5, with D maybe TRBD2 (6 bases). Germline assignment: CDR1 LGHDT and CDR2 YNNKEL (reference sequence). This CDR3 comprises 14 residues. With 5 bases removed from V and 2 bases from J, the gap between germline ends came to 12 bases. In nucleotides, the CDR3 is TGTGCCAGCAGCTATAGGACTATTCAAGAGACCCAGTACTTC. Its protein is CASSYRTIQETQYF.

The CDR3 sequence is CASSETGGSEKLFF. The CDR3 nucleotides are TGTGCCAGCAGTGAGACAGGGGGCAGCGAAAAACTGTTTTTT. This rearrangement joins TRBV6-6 to TRBJ1-4; 10 bases map to TRBD1. This CDR3 comprises 14 residues. Germline V gene sequence: CDR1 MNHNY, CDR2 SVGAGI (reference sequence). Trimming removed 5 bases from V and 8 bases from J; junction bases left unmatched: 5.

The chain uses TRBV9 and TRBJ1-2; D is perhaps TRBD1 (5 bases). V was pared by 0 bases and J by 5 bases, with 14 bases between. Germline CDR1 reads SGDLS; CDR2 reads YYNGEE. The CDR3 sequence is 15 residues long. The CDR3 reads CASSVATGSSYGYTF. In nucleotides, the CDR3 is TGTGCCAGCAGCGTAGCTACAGGCTCCAGTTATGGCTACACCTTC.

DNA for the CDR3: TGTGCCAGCAGTGAACAGGGCGGAGAAACCTACGAGCAGTACTTC. Its protein product is CASSEQGGETYEQYF. The gene calls are TRBV2 and TRBJ2-7; D possibly corresponds to TRBD1 (5 bases). V was pared by 2 bases and J by 2 bases, with 13 bases between. The length of the CDR3 is 15 residues. Germline lookup yields CDR1 SNHLY and CDR2 FYNNEI.

This clone was seen a handful of times. V is TRBV19 and J is TRBJ2-7, with a tentative D call TRBD1 (7 bases). Germline V gene sequence: CDR1 LNHDA, CDR2 SQIVND (reference sequence). V dropped 5 bases and J dropped 3 bases, with 20 bases sitting between them. The length of the CDR3 is 16 residues. The CDR3 DNA reads as TGTGCCAGTAGTCTTGGAGGCGGGACAGCCGACTACGAGCAGTACTTC. This sequence encodes CASSLGGGTADYEQYF.

The chain has TRBV11-1 and TRBJ2-7, with 7 bases that match TRBD1. CDR3 size: 16 residues. J was trimmed by 3 bases and V by 4 bases; bases with no gene match: 12. The germline gives CDR1 SGHAT, CDR2 FQDESV (reference sequence). The CDR3: CASSSGGRQGDYEQYF. CDR3 DNA sequence: TGTGCCAGCAGCTCTGGCGGGCGGCAGGGGGACTACGAGCAGTACTTC.